This TCR beta chain came from a study of T cell responses to AZD1222 COVID-19 vaccine. Overall study findings and caveats: With dominance at 160-218 and 743-854, vaccine-associated CD4 TCRs spanned spike. Donors, mostly white British, included more females; clonal diversity was possibly underestimated. No repertoire was sampled before or during the peak T cell response, only after it. A reported finding is that nearly half of spike-specific TCRs target unmutated variant regions.

The V and J ends lost 4 bases and 5 bases, in that order; junction bases with no gene match: 6. This CDR3 comprises 15 residues. This clone was recorded only once. What it binds is unknown. The protocol was immunoSEQ multiplex PCR, while the TCRdb copy is restricted to in-frame clones and leaves out a portion. The sample carries roughly 140,000 clones, about nine tenths recorded once. This TCR came from an adult in good health. The input for sequencing was peripheral blood, taken on day 0 of AZD1222 vaccination. The chain carries TRBV5-7 and TRBJ2-2; 9 bases match TRBD1. TRBV5-7 is an ORF; its function is uncertain. The CDR3 spells CASSRRQGDTGELFF. The CDR3 DNA sequence: TGTGCCAGCAGCCGGAGACAGGGGGATACCGGGGAGCTGTTTTTT.